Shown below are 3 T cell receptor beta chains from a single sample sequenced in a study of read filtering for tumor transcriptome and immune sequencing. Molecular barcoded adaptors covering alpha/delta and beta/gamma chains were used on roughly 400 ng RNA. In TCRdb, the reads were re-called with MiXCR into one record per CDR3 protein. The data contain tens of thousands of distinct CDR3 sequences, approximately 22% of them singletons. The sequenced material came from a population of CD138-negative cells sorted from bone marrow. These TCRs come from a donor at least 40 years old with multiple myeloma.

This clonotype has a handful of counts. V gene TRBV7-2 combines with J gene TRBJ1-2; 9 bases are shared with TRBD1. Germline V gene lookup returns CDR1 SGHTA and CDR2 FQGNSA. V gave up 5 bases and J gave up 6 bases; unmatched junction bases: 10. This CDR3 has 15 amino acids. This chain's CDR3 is CASSRNNRGLDGYTF. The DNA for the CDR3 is TGTGCCAGCAGCCGAAACAACAGGGGGCTTGATGGCTACACCTTC.

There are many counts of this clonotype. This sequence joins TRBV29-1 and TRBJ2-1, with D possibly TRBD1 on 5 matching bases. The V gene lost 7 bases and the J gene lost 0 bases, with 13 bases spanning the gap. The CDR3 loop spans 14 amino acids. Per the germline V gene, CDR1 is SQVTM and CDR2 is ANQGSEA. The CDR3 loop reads CSALRGTSYNEQFF. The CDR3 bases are TGCAGCGCCCTAAGGGGTACCTCCTACAATGAGCAGTTCTTC.

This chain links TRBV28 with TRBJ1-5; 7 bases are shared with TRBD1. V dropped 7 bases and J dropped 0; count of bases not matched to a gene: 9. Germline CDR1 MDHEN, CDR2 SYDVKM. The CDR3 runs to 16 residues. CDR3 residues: CASIAGTVYSNQPQHF. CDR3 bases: TGTGCCAGCATCGCCGGGACAGTTTATAGCAATCAGCCCCAGCATTTT.